This T cell receptor beta chain is drawn from a study of blood T cell repertoires in COVID-19. Looking at the study overall: Sources were T cells, B-cell-depleted T cells, or PBMCs; the material itself was cDNA or gDNA.

Of note for this clone: This sample also contains other DNA sequences that code for the same CDR3.

Profiling relied on immunoSEQ multiplex PCR, and the TCRdb table lists in-frame clones only, not all of them. The profile covers around 190,000 clones, with 81% appearing a single time and around a tenth taken by the ten largest. CDR3 length: 15 residues. V lost 4 bases, J lost 1 base, and 12 bases lay in between. Per the germline V gene, CDR1 is SGHTA and CDR2 is FQGTGA. The age range of participants was 18 to 89 years, with residence in roughly 25 US areas. Cohorts were assigned according to the clinical history that participants reported. What the recovered Cohort 3 donors had was two negative PCRs, clearance, or symptom resolution.

V gene TRBV7-3 combines with J gene TRBJ2-3; weak D call: TRBD1 (6 bases). Sequenced material: PBMCs or T cells enriched from blood (not recorded which). The clonotype was recovered from a man aged 35 to 55 who had recovered from COVID-19. CDR3 in DNA: TGTGCCAGCAGCTCTGGACAGTCTGGCACAGATACGCAGTATTTT. Translating it yields CASSSGQSGTDTQYF.